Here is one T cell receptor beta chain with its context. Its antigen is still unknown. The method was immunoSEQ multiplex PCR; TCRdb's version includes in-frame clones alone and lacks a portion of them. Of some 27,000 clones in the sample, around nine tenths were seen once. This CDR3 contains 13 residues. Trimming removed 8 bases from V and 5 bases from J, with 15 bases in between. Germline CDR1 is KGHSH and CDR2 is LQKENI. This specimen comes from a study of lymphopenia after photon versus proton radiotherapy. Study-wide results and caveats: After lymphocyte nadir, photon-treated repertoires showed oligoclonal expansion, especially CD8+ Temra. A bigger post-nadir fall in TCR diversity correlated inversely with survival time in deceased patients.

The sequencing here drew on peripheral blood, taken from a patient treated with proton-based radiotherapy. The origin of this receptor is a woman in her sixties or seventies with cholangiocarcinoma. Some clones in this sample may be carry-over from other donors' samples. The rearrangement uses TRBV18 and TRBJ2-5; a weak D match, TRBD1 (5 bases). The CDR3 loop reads CASTLGLRETQYF. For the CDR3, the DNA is TGTGCCAGCACACTGGGGCTCCGGGAGACCCAGTACTTC.